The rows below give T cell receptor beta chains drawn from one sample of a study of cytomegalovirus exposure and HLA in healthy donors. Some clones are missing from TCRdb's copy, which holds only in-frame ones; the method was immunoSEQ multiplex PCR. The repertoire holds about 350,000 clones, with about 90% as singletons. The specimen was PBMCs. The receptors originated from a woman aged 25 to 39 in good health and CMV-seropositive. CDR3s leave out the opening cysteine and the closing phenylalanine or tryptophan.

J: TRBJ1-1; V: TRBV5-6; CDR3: ASRDRENTEAF
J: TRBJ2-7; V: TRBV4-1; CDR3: ASSQTGSYEQY
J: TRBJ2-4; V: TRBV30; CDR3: AWNGWQSSPIQY
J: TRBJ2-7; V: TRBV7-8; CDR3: ASSLEIAGEKGEQY
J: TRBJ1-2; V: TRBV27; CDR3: ASRGFGAGGNYGYT
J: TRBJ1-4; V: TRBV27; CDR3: ASSLYSGTGGLEKLF
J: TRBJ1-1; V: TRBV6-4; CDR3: ASSPGQGNMNTEAF
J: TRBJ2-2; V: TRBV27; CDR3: ASSLEAGGPSSGELF
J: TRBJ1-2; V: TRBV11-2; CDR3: ASSFGRDGYT
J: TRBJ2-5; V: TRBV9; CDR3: ASSVEGQGGETQY
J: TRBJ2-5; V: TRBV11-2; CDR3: ASRHSGIETQY
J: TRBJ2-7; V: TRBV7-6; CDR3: ASSMPGQNYEQY
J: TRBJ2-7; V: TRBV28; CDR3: ASSLSAGGYEQY
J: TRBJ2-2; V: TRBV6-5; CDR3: ASTRERGELF
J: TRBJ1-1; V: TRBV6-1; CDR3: ASSLTVNTEAF
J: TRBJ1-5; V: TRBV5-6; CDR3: ASSSGYSNQPQH
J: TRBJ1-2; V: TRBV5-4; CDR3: ASRTRGLDYGYT
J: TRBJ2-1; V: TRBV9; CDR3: ASSVGAGGYNEQF
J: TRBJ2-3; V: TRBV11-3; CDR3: ASSSGQGNTDTQY
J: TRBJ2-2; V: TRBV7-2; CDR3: ASSMRQAGRNTGELF
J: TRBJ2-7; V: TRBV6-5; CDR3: ASSRQGIGQY
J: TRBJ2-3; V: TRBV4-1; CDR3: ASSQEDRGTDTQY
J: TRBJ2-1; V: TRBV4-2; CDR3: ASSQVEGPPNNEQF
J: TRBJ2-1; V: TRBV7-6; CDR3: ASSLAGGGGDHNEQF
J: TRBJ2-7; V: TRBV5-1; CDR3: ASSSGTSGSYEQY
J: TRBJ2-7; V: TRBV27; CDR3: ASSWGTSGGQTYEQY
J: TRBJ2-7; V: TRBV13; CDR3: ASSAEGTGSSYEQY
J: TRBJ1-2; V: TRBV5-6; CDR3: ASSPVDVGGYT
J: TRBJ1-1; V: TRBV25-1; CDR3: ASRVQGGTEAF
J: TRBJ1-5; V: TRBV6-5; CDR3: ASSPRDGNQPQH
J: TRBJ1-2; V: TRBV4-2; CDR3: ASSQETGGYGYT
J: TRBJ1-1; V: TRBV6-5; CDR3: ASSTNTEAF
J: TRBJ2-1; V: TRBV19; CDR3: ASSIGPTGYNEQF
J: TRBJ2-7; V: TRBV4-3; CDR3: ASSQFRDRVYEQY
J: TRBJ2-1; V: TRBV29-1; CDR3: SLGTGLYNEQF
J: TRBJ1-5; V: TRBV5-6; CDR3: ASSSQGRRQPQH
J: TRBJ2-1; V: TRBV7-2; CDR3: ASRSGGKTSGGSYNEQF
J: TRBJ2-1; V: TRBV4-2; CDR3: ASSHVTGGGAQEQF
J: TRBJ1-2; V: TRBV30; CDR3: AFLKGWRLEGYT
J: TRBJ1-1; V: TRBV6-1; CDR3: ASSAHSVEMNTEAF
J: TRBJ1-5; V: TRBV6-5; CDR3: ASSYQKPPSNQPQH
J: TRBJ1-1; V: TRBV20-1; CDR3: SASMPGEAF
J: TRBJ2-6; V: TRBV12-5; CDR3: ASGFTGDTRGANVLT
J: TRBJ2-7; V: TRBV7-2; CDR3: ASSLVLGGRLAGGYEQY